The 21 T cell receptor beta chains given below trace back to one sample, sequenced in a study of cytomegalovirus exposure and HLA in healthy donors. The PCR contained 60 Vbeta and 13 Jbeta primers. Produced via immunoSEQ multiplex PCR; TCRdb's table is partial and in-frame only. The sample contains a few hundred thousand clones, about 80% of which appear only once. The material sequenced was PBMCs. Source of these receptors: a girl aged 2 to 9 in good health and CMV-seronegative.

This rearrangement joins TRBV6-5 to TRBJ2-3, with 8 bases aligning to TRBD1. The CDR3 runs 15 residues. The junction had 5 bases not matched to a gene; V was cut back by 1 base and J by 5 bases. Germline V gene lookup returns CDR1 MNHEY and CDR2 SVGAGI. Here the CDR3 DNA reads TGTGCCAGCAGTTACTTTTCAGGGGGCGAAGATACGCAGTATTTT. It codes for CASSYFSGGEDTQYF.

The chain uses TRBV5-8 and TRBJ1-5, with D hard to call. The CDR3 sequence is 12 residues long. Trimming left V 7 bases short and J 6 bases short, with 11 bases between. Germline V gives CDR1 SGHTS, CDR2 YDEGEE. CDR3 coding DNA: TGTGCCAGCCAGGTCTATCTTCAGCCCCAGCATTTT. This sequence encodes CASQVYLQPQHF.

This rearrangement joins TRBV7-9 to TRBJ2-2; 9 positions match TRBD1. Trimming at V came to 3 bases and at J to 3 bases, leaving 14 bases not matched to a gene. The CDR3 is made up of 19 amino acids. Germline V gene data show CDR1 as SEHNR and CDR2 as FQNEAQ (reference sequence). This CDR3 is CASSFLRLTGGRDTGELFF. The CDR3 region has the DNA TGTGCCAGCAGCTTCCTGCGACTAACAGGGGGCCGAGACACCGGGGAGCTGTTTTTT.

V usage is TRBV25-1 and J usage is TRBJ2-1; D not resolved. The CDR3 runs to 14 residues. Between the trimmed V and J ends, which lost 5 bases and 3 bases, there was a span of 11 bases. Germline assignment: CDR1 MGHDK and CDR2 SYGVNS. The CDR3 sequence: CASSWANVYNEQFF. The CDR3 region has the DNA TGTGCCAGCAGTTGGGCTAACGTCTACAATGAGCAGTTCTTC. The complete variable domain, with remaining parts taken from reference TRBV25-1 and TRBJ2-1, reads EADIYQTPRYLVIGTGKKITLECSQTMGHDKMYWYQQDPGMELHLIHYSYGVNSTEKGDLSSESTVSRIRTEHFPLTLESARPSHTSQYLCASSWANVYNEQFFGPGTRLTVL.

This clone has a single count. The CDR3: CASSLDRGRNQPQHF. The DNA for the CDR3 is TGTGCCAGCAGCCTCGACAGGGGGCGTAATCAGCCCCAGCATTTT. The J gene is TRBJ1-5, the V gene TRBV7-2; TRBD1 matches 10 bases. With 5 bases clipped from V and 4 bases from J, the junction kept 5 bases outside the gene matches. Per germline, CDR1 SGHTA and CDR2 FQGNSA. This CDR3 region has 15 residues. Complete variable domain (other parts from reference TRBV7-2 and TRBJ1-5): GAGVSQSPSNKVTEKGKDVELRCDPISGHTALYWYRQSLGQGLEFLIYFQGNSAPDKSGLPSDRFSAERTGGSVSTLTIQRTQQEDSAVYLCASSLDRGRNQPQHFGDGTRLSIL.

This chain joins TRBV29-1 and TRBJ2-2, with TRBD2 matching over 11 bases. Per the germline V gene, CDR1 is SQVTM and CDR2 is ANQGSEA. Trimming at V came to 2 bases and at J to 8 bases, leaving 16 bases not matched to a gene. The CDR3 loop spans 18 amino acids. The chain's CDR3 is CSVELAGGTTETPGELFF. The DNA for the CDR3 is TGCAGCGTTGAACTAGCGGGAGGAACGACAGAGACACCTGGGGAGCTGTTTTTT.

This CDR3 is CASTTSGNTEAFF. In DNA, the CDR3 is TGTGCCAGCACCACGTCGGGGAACACTGAAGCTTTCTTT. This chain links TRBV6-6 with TRBJ1-1; D gene unclear. CDR3 size: 13 residues. V was shortened by 7 bases and J by 1 base, with 10 bases between the two germline ends. CDR1 MNHNY and CDR2 SVGAGI come from the germline V gene (reference sequence).

This chain's CDR3 is CASSSLDRGGNTEAFF. CDR3 in DNA: TGCGCCAGCAGCTCACTTGACAGGGGTGGCAACACTGAAGCTTTCTTT. The rearrangement joins TRBV4-1 to TRBJ1-1; 8 positions match TRBD1. CDR3 length: 16 amino acids. Germline CDR1 is MGHRA and CDR2 is YSYEKL. The V segment lost 5 bases and the J segment 2 bases; nucleotides outside the gene matches: 10.

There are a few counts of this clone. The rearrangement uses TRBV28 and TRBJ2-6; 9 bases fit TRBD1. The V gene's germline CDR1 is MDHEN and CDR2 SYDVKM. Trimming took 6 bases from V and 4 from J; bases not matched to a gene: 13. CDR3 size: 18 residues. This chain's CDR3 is CASSPGQGLHLGANVLTF. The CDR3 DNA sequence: TGTGCCAGCAGCCCGGGACAGGGCTTACATCTGGGGGCCAACGTCCTGACTTTC. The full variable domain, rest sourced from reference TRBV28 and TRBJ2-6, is DVKVTQSSRYLVKRTGEKVFLECVQDMDHENMFWYRQDPGLGLRLIYFSYDVKMKEKGDIPEGYSVSREKKERFSLILESASTNQTSMYLCASSPGQGLHLGANVLTFGAGSRLTVL.

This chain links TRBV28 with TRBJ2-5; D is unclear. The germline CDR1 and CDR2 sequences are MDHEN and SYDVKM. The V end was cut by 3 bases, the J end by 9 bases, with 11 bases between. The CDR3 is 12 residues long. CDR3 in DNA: TGTGCCAGCAGTTTGGTTACCGAGTCCCAGTACTTC. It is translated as CASSLVTESQYF.

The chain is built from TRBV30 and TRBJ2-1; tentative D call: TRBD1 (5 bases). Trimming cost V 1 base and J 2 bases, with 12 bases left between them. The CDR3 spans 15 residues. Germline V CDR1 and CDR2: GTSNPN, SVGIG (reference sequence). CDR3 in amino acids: CAWSEVLGAYNEQFF. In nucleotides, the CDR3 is TGTGCCTGGAGTGAAGTCTTAGGGGCCTACAATGAGCAGTTCTTC.

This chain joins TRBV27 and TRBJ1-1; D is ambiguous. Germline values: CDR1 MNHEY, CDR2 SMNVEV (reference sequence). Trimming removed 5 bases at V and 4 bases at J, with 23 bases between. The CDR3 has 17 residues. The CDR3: CASSLGPPRRLATEAFF. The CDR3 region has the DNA TGTGCCAGCAGTCTAGGTCCCCCCCGACGGCTGGCCACTGAAGCTTTCTTT.

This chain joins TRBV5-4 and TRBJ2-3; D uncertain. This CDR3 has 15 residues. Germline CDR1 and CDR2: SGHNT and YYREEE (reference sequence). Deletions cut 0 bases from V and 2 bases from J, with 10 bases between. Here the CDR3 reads CASSLGGGNTDTQYF. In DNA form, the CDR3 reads TGTGCCAGCAGCTTGGGTGGCGGAAACACAGATACGCAGTATTTT.

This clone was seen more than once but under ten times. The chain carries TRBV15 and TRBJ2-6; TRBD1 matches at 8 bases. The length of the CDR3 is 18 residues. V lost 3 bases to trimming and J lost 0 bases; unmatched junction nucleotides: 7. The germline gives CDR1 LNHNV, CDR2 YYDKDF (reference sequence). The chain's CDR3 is CATSRTWTGLSGANVLTF. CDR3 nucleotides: TGTGCCACCAGCAGGACTTGGACAGGGCTCTCTGGGGCCAACGTCCTGACTTTC.

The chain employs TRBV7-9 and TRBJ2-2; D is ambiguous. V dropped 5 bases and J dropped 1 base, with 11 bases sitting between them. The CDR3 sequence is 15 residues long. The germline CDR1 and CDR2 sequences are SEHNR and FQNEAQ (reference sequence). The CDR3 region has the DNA TGTGCCAGCAGCCGCCCAGACTGGAACACCGGGGAGCTGTTTTTT. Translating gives CASSRPDWNTGELFF.

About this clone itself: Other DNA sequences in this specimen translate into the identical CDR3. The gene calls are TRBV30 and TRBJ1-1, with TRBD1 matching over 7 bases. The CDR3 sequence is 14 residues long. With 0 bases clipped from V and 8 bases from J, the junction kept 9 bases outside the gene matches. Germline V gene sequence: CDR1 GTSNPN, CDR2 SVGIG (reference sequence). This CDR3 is CAWSVGGQLPEAFF. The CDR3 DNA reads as TGTGCCTGGAGTGTAGGGGGACAGCTCCCCGAAGCTTTCTTT.

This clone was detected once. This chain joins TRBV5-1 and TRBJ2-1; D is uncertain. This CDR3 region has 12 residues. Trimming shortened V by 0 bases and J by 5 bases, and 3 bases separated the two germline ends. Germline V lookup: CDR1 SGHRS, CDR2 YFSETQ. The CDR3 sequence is CASSLGDNEQFF. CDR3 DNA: TGCGCCAGCAGCTTGGGAGACAATGAGCAGTTCTTC.

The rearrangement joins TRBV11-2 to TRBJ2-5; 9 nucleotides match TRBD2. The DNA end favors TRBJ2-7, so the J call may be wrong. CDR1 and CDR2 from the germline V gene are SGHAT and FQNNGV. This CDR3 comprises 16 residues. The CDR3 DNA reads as TGTGCCAGCAGCCCCTCTAGCGGGGTGGGGTCCTACGAGCAGTACTTC. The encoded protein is CASSPSSGVGSYEQYF.

The CDR3 sequence is CSVLGLAGGSYNEQFF. The CDR3 coding sequence is TGCAGCGTTCTAGGACTAGCGGGGGGTTCCTACAATGAGCAGTTCTTC. This chain joins TRBV29-1 and TRBJ2-1, with 14 bases aligning to TRBD2. The CDR3 totals 16 residues. CDR1 is SQVTM and CDR2 is ANQGSEA in the germline V gene. With V trimmed by 5 bases and J by 1 base, 4 bases remained unmatched.

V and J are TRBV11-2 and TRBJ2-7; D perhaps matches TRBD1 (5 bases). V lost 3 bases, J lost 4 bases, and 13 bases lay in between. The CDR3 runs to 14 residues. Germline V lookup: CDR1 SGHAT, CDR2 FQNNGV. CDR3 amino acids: CASSLSQGTYEQYF. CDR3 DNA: TGTGCCAGCAGCTTGTCCCAGGGTACATACGAGCAGTACTTC.

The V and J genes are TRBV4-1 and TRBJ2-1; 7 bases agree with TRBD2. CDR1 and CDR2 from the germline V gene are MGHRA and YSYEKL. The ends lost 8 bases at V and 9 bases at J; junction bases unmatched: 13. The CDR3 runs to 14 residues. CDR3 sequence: CASDPGAGVVEQFF. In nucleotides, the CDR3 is TGCGCCAGCGACCCCGGGGCGGGAGTGGTTGAGCAGTTCTTC.